Listed below are T cell receptor beta chains from one sample, sequenced in a study of regulatory T cells in long-lasting Graves disease. TCRdb analysed the multiplex PCR reads with MiXCR anew, one entry per CDR3 protein. The table includes fewer than 550,000 distinct CDR3 sequences, about 16% detected once. This same sample was also part of a study on T cells in Graves' hyperthyroidism and ophthalmopathy.

The material sequenced was peripheral blood mononuclear cells (PBMCs), taken at new diagnosis, from a patient treated with antithyroid drugs. The receptors were sampled from a woman between 18 and 30 years old with Graves disease. Each CDR3 is given with its conserved first and last residue. Each record gives: clone size, J gene, D gene, V gene, CDR3 DNA, CDR3 protein. D genes are given only for firm matches. Expanded clones get a size class; other rows say once, few or many, or leave the size out.

few	TRBJ2-1	.	TRBV7-9	TGTGCCAGCAGCTATGCGGGACTCCCAAGGGATGAGCAGTTCTTC	CASSYAGLPRDEQFF
many	TRBJ2-1	.	TRBV4-1	TGCGCCAGCAGCCAAGCCCAAACGGGATCCTACAATGAGCAGTTCTTC	CASSQAQTGSYNEQFF
many	TRBJ2-2	.	TRBV30	TGTGCCTGGAGTCCCCGAGTCGCGACCGGGGAGCTGTTTTTT	CAWSPRVATGELFF
many	TRBJ2-1	TRBD2	TRBV29-1	TGCAGCGTTGAACCCCGGACTAGCGGGATTGAGCAGTTCTTC	CSVEPRTSGIEQFF
many	TRBJ2-1	.	TRBV28	TGTGCCAGCAGTTTGTCCAGGGGTTTTAATGAGCAGTTCTTC	CASSLSRGFNEQFF
many	TRBJ2-1	TRBD2	TRBV5-5	TGTGCCAGCAGCTCCCGACTAGCGGGGTACAATGAGCAGTTCTTC	CASSSRLAGYNEQFF
many	TRBJ2-3	TRBD2	TRBV11-1	TGTGCCAGCAGTCTGAGGGAGGGTCGAGGGGATACGCAGTATTTT	CASSLREGRGDTQYF
few	TRBJ2-3	TRBD1	TRBV28	TGTGCCAGCAGTTCGAGACAGGGGAGAACCACAGATACGCAGTATTTT	CASSSRQGRTTDTQYF
many	TRBJ2-7	.	TRBV28	TGTGCCAGCAAGTTCGCCGGGGTAAGCTCCTACGAGCAGTACTTC	CASKFAGVSSYEQYF
few	TRBJ1-6	.	TRBV20-1	TGCAGTGCTAGAGCGGGGTTCGATTCACCCCTCCACTTT	CSARAGFDSPLHF
.	TRBJ2-5	.	TRBV10-3	TGTGCCATCAGTGACAGGGGAGTAGAAGGAGAGACCCAGTACTTC	CAISDRGVEGETQYF
many	TRBJ1-2	.	TRBV12-3/TRBV12-4	TGTGCCAGCAGATTCGGACCGCGAGATGGCTACACCTTC	CASRFGPRDGYTF
many	TRBJ1-3	TRBD1	TRBV3-1	TGTGCCAGCAGCCATAGGACAGGGACTGGAAACACCATATATTTT	CASSHRTGTGNTIYF
many	TRBJ2-1	.	TRBV10-1	TGCGCCAGCAGTGGTGAGTCCTACAATGAGCAGTTCTTC	CASSGESYNEQFF
many	TRBJ1-2	.	TRBV6-5	TGTGCCAGCAGTTACGCGAGCGGGCTAGGGACTGCCAACTATGGCTACACCTTC	CASSYASGLGTANYGYTF
.	TRBJ2-3	.	TRBV7-2	TGTGCCAGTACACTTGTCGGGGCGCTGACAGATACGCAGTATTTT	CASTLVGALTDTQYF
.	TRBJ1-1	.	TRBV28	TGTGCCAGCAGTTTAGCCTCCGGATTGAACACTGAAGCTTTCTTT	CASSLASGLNTEAFF
many	TRBJ2-3	.	TRBV12-3/TRBV12-4	TGTGCCAGCAGTTTTTTTGCCACAGATACGCAGTATTTT	CASSFFATDTQYF
many	TRBJ2-2	.	TRBV27	TGTGCCAGCAGTTTAGTAACGGGAGCGGGTACCGGGGAGCTGTTTTTT	CASSLVTGAGTGELFF
many	TRBJ2-3	.	TRBV6-1	TGTGCCAGCAGTGAGCAGATGGGCACAGATACGCAGTATTTT	CASSEQMGTDTQYF
.	TRBJ2-7	.	TRBV5-1	TGCGCCAGCAGCCACGCACGGACGGGGAGCTCCTACGAGCAGTACTTC	CASSHARTGSSYEQYF
many	TRBJ2-1	TRBD2	TRBV20-1	TGCAGTGCTAGTCCCCCCGGGAGGGGTTCCTACAATGAGCAGTTCTTC	CSASPPGRGSYNEQFF
many	TRBJ2-7	TRBD2	TRBV5-1	TGCGCCAGCAGCTCCCTGATGTCGGGAGGAGGGCACGAGCAGTACTTC	CASSSLMSGGGHEQYF
many	TRBJ2-5	TRBD2	TRBV2	TGTGCCAGCCGACCCCCTCTAGCGGGAGGGCCCGGGGAGACCCAGTACTTC	CASRPPLAGGPGETQYF
few	TRBJ2-5	.	TRBV14	TGTGCCAGCAGCCTAATGGCGCGGGAGACCCAGTACTTC	CASSLMARETQYF
few	TRBJ1-6	.	TRBV11-2	TGTGCCAGCAGCTTCCGGGCAAGCTCCTATAATTCACCCCTCCACTTT	CASSFRASSYNSPLHF
.	TRBJ2-1	.	TRBV2	TGTGCCAGTAGCAAACAGGGCTCCTACAATGAGCAGTTCTTC	CASSKQGSYNEQFF
few	TRBJ2-1	TRBD2	TRBV27	TGTGCCAGCAGTTTTGGACTAGCGGGAGGGCCGTTGGACTTC	CASSFGLAGGPLDF
many	TRBJ1-5	.	TRBV28	TGTGCCAGCTTCATAATTAATCAGCCCCAGCATTTT	CASFIINQPQHF
few	TRBJ2-2	.	TRBV30	TGTGCCTGTACCCCCACCGGGGAGCTGTTTTTT	CACTPTGELFF
.	TRBJ1-3	.	TRBV3-1	TGTGCCAGCAGCCGCGGGAAGGTAGGAAATGCTGGAAACACCATATATTTT	CASSRGKVGNAGNTIYF
many	TRBJ1-2	TRBD1	TRBV6-1	TGTGCCAGCAGACCTAGGACAGGGTACGGTGGTGGCTACACCTTC	CASRPRTGYGGGYTF
few	TRBJ2-1	.	TRBV4-1	TGCGCCAGCAGCCCGCCGCCGGCCAATGAGCAGTTCTTC	CASSPPPANEQFF
few	TRBJ2-3	.	TRBV9	TGTGCCAGCAGCGTAGGGAGTATTAGCACAGATACGCAGTATTTT	CASSVGSISTDTQYF
many	TRBJ2-3	TRBD2	TRBV18	TGTGCCAGCTCCGTTAGCGGGAGGCCCACAGATACGCAGTATTTT	CASSVSGRPTDTQYF
many	TRBJ1-2	.	TRBV27	TGTGCCAGCAGTTTACGTTGGACAGACAACTATGGCTACACCTTC	CASSLRWTDNYGYTF
many	TRBJ2-3	.	TRBV20-1	TGCAGTGCTAGGTGGGAAGTAGGAGATACGCAGTATTTT	CSARWEVGDTQYF
many	TRBJ2-3	.	TRBV20-1	TGCAGTGCTAGGTTCAGGGGAAACACAGATACGCAGTATTTT	CSARFRGNTDTQYF
many	TRBJ1-3	.	TRBV28	TGTGCCAGCAGTCCCCCACCGGGCTCTGGAAACACCATATATTTT	CASSPPPGSGNTIYF
few	TRBJ2-7	.	TRBV29-1	TGCAGCGTTTTGGACAGCCCCCACGAGCAGTACTTC	CSVLDSPHEQYF
.	TRBJ2-7	.	TRBV11-3	TGTGCCAGCAGCCTCGGCGGACCATTGGGGTACGAGCAGTACTTC	CASSLGGPLGYEQYF
many	TRBJ2-7	TRBD1	TRBV12-3/TRBV12-4	TGTGCCAGCAGTGTAACAGGGGCAGGCGAGCAGTACTTC	CASSVTGAGEQYF